Listed below are T cell receptor beta chains from one sample, sequenced in a study of shared T cell receptors in the human thymus. The protocol was immunoSEQ multiplex PCR, while the TCRdb copy is restricted to in-frame clones and leaves out a portion. Among more than 300,000 clones listed, approximately 95% were seen once. The sequencing sample was made of thymocytes. The receptors shown here come from a human donor. Both conserved end residues are part of each CDR3. Fields, in order: CDR3 length, V gene, J gene, clone size, D gene, CDR3 DNA, CDR3 protein. The D gene is left open where the match is weak. A clone size is listed for some rows: how often the clone was seen (once, few, many), or a class if it is expanded.

12	TRBV4-2	TRBJ2-7	.	TRBD2	TGTGCCAGCAGCCAACTAGCGGGGGAGCAGTACTTC	CASSQLAGEQYF
18	TRBV5-4	TRBJ2-3	.	TRBD2	TGTGCCAGCAGCCCGTCCCCGCTAGCGGGAGGGATGGTAGATACGCAGTATTTT	CASSPSPLAGGMVDTQYF
17	TRBV19	TRBJ2-7	.	.	TGTGCCAGTAGTATTAACAAGATGAGGGAGCAGGGCTACGAGCAGTACTTC	CASSINKMREQGYEQYF
18	TRBV11-2	TRBJ2-5	.	TRBD2	TGTGCCAGCAGGAGGGATCCGGGACTAGCGGGTCGCAGTGGGACCCAGTACTTC	CASRRDPGLAGRSGTQYF
14	TRBV29-1	TRBJ2-3	.	TRBD2	TGCAGCGTTTCTAGCGGGACTAGCACAGATACGCAGTATTTT	CSVSSGTSTDTQYF
14	TRBV6-1	TRBJ1-2	.	TRBD1	TGTGCCAGCATGGACAGGGGCCGCAATTATGGCTACACCTTC	CASMDRGRNYGYTF
18	TRBV7-2	TRBJ2-7	.	TRBD2	TGTGCCAGCAGCTTGGGGGGGACTAGCCATAGCCTTATCTACGAGCAGTACTTC	CASSLGGTSHSLIYEQYF
18	TRBV14	TRBJ2-1	.	.	TGTGCCAGCAGCCAAGTGGCCCCCCTACTTAGCTCCTACAATGAGCAGTTCTTC	CASSQVAPLLSSYNEQFF
20	TRBV2	TRBJ1-3	.	.	TGTGCCAGCAAGTTAGAGGGCGTCGGAACAGGAATTAATCCCGGAAACACCATATATTTT	CASKLEGVGTGINPGNTIYF
15	TRBV6-5	TRBJ2-7	.	TRBD2	TGTGCCAGCAGTCCACCCGGGGAGGGCCTCTACGAGCAGTACTTC	CASSPPGEGLYEQYF
16	TRBV5-1	TRBJ2-3	.	.	TGCGCCAGCAGCATCCAACTACAGGGTAGCACAGATACGCAGTATTTT	CASSIQLQGSTDTQYF
17	TRBV7-9	TRBJ1-1	.	.	TGTGCCAGCATCCCCAAGGGGAATGAACCTTGGAACACTGAAGCTTTCTTT	CASIPKGNEPWNTEAFF
13	TRBV15	TRBJ1-2	.	.	TGTGCCACCAGCAGAAATGGGAACTATGGCTACACCTTC	CATSRNGNYGYTF
14	TRBV7-6	TRBJ2-2	.	TRBD2	TGTGCCAGCAGCCTCTGGACTAGTCCCGGGGAGCTGTTTTTT	CASSLWTSPGELFF
16	TRBV2	TRBJ1-4	.	TRBD1	TGTGCCAGCAGTTGGGACAGGAAGGCAACTAATGAAAAACTGTTTTTT	CASSWDRKATNEKLFF
15	TRBV5-6	TRBJ2-7	.	.	TGTGCCAGCAGCCCTAATAGACTGGGCCCCTACGAGCAGTACTTC	CASSPNRLGPYEQYF
14	TRBV6-6	TRBJ2-2	few	.	TGTGCCAGCAGTTACCGTGCTAACACCGGGGAGCTGTTTTTT	CASSYRANTGELFF
14	TRBV5-4	TRBJ2-2	.	.	TGTGCCAGCAGCTTGCCGAGAAGGGCCGGGGAGCTGTTTTTT	CASSLPRRAGELFF
11	TRBV19	TRBJ1-2	few	.	TGTGCCAGTAGTATCGGCCTTAACTACACCTTC	CASSIGLNYTF
17	TRBV6-1	TRBJ1-4	.	.	TGTGCCAGCAGTGAGCGGCGAGGTTATGTAACTAATGAAAAACTGTTTTTT	CASSERRGYVTNEKLFF
18	TRBV9	TRBJ2-1	once	TRBD2	TGTGCCAGCAGCGCTGGACTAGCACAAACCGGTCGGGACAATGAGCAGTTCTTC	CASSAGLAQTGRDNEQFF
18	TRBV6-1	TRBJ2-3	.	TRBD2	TGTGCCAGCAGTGAAGCGAAGCGGGACGATACTAGCACAGATACGCAGTATTTT	CASSEAKRDDTSTDTQYF
15	TRBV5-1	TRBJ2-3	.	TRBD2	TGCGCCAGCAGCGTTAGCGGGAGGGGCTCAGATACGCAGTATTTT	CASSVSGRGSDTQYF
12	TRBV30	TRBJ1-2	.	.	TGTGCCTGGACGGACGCCCTCTTAGGCTACACCTTC	CAWTDALLGYTF
15	TRBV28	TRBJ1-4	.	.	TGTGCCAGCAGTCTCCGTTTTAACAGTAAGGGAAAACTGTTTTTT	CASSLRFNSKGKLFF
15	TRBV12-1	TRBJ1-5	.	.	TGTGCCAGCAGCATGCGGGGTAATAGCAATCAGCCCCAGCATTTT	CASSMRGNSNQPQHF
11	TRBV27	TRBJ2-3	.	.	TGTGCCAGCAGTTTTCCCGATACGCAGTATTTT	CASSFPDTQYF
14	TRBV5-1	TRBJ2-1	.	.	TGCGCCAGCAGCTTGGAGGAGATTTACAATGAGCAGTTCTTC	CASSLEEIYNEQFF
15	TRBV2	TRBJ2-2	.	TRBD2	TGTGCCAGCAAACCGCGGGAGGTTTTAACCGGGGAGCTGTTTTTT	CASKPREVLTGELFF
16	TRBV28	TRBJ1-4	.	TRBD1	TGTGCCAGCACTCCTACCCCCCCGGGACAGGTTGAAAAACTGTTTTTT	CASTPTPPGQVEKLFF
17	TRBV11-2	TRBJ2-4	.	.	TGTGCCAGCAGCTTAGTGGCAGGGAATAGAGCCAAAAACATTCAGTACTTC	CASSLVAGNRAKNIQYF
16	TRBV14	TRBJ1-1	.	.	TGTGCCAGCAGCCAAGGTGGGGAGGACGAGAACACTGAAGCTTTCTTT	CASSQGGEDENTEAFF
17	TRBV10-1	TRBJ2-1	.	.	TGCGCCAGCAGTTTCCACCTCCCGCAACCCCCTTACAATGAGCAGTTCTTC	CASSFHLPQPPYNEQFF
17	TRBV15	TRBJ2-5	.	.	TGTGCCACCAGCAGAGATTGGTTCCTAGCGAACCAAGAGACCCAGTACTTC	CATSRDWFLANQETQYF
15	TRBV5-8	TRBJ1-5	.	.	TGTGCCAGCAGCTTGAGGCAGGGTTTTCGGCAGCCCCAGCATTTT	CASSLRQGFRQPQHF
14	TRBV7-6	TRBJ2-7	.	.	TGTGCCAGCAGATTGTCCAGGGGTAGATACGAGCAGTACTTC	CASRLSRGRYEQYF
15	TRBV6-5	TRBJ2-7	.	TRBD1	TGTGCCAGCAGGCTCCGGGACAGGGAAACCTACGAGCAGTACTTC	CASRLRDRETYEQYF
15	TRBV5-4	TRBJ2-7	.	.	TGTGCCAGCAGCTTCGGTGGTCCTCCCAACTACGAGCAGTACTTC	CASSFGGPPNYEQYF
16	TRBV19	TRBJ2-7	.	TRBD2	TGTGCCAGTAGTAACAAGAGCGGGACCCCGATCAACGAGCAGTACTTC	CASSNKSGTPINEQYF